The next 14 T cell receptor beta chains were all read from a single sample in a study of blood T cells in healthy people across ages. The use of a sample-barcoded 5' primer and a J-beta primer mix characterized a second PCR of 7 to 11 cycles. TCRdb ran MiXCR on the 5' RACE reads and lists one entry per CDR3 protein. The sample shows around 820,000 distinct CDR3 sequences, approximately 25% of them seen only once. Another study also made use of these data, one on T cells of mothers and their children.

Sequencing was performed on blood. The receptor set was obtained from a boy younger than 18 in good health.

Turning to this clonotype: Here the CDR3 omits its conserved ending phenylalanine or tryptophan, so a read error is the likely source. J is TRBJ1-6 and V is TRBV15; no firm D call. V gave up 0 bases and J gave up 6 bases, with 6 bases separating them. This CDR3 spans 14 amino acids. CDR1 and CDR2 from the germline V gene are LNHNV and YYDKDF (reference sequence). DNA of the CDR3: TGTGCCACCAGCAGAGATTGGGCTAATTCACCCCTCCACTCT. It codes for CATSRDWANSPLHS.

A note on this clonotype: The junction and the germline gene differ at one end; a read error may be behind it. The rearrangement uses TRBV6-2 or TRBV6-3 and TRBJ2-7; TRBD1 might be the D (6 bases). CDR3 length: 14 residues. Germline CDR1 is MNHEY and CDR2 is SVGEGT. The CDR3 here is CASSYFGTSYGQYF. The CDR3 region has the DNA TGTGCCAGCAGTTACTTTGGGACATCCTACGGGCAGTACTTC.

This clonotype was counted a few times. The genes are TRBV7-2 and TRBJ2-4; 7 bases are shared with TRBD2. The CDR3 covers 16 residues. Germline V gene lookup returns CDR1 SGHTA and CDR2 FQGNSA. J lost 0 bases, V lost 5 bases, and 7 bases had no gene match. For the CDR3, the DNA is TGTGCCAGCAGCGCAACTAGCGTTAGAGCCAAAAACATTCAGTACTTC. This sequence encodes CASSATSVRAKNIQYF. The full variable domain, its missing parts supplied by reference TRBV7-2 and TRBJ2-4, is GAGVSQSPSNKVTEKGKDVELRCDPISGHTALYWYRQSLGQGLEFLIYFQGNSAPDKSGLPSDRFSAERTGGSVSTLTIQRTQQEDSAVYLCASSATSVRAKNIQYFGAGTRLSVL.

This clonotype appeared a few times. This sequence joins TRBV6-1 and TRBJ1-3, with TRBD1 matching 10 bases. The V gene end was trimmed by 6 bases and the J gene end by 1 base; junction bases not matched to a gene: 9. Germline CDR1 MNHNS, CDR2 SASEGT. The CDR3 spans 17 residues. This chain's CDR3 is CASSRSGTGVSGNTIYF. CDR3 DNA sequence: TGTGCCAGCAGCCGATCCGGGACAGGGGTATCTGGAAACACCATATATTTT.

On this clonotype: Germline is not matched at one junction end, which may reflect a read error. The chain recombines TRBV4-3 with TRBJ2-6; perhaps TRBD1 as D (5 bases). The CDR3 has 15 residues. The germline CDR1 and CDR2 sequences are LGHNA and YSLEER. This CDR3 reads CASSQGSPGANILTF. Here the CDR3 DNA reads TGCGCCAGCAGCCAAGGGTCTCCTGGGGCCAACATCCTGACTTTC.

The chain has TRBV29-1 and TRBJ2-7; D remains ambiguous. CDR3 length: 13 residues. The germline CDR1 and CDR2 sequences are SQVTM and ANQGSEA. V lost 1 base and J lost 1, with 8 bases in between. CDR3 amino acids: CSVEGTLSYEQYF. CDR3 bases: TGCAGCGTTGAAGGGACCCTATCCTACGAGCAGTACTTC.

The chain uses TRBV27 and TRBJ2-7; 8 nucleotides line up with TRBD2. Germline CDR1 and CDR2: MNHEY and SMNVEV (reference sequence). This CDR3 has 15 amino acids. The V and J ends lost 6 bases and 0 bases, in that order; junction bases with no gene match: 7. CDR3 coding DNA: TGTGCCAGCAGCCGACGAGCGGGGGCCTCCTACGAGCAGTACTTC. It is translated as CASSRRAGASYEQYF.

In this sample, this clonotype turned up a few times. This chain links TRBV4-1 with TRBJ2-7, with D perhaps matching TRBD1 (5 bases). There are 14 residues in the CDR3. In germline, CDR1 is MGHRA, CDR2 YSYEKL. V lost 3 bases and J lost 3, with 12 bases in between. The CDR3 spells CASSQWTSSYEQYF. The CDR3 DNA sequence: TGCGCCAGCAGCCAGTGGACATCGAGCTACGAGCAGTACTTC.

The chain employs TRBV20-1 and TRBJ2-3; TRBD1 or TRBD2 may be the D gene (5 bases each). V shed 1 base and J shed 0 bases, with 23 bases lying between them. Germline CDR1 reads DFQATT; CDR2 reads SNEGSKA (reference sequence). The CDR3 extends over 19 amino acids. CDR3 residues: CSARALPRGAGLSTDTQYF. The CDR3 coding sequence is TGCAGTGCTAGAGCCCTCCCGCGAGGGGCCGGCCTTAGCACAGATACGCAGTATTTT.

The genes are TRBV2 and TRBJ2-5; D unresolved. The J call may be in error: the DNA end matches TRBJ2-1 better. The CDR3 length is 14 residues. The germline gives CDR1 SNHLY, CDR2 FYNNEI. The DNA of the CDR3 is TGTGCCAGCAGTGAAGTGGCTAGTTCCAATGAGCAGTTCTTC. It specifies CASSEVASSNEQFF.

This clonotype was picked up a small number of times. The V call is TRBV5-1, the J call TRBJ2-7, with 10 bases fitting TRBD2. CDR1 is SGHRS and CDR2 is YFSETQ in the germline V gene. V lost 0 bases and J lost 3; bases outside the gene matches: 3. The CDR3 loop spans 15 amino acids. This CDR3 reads CASSLGSSGSYEQYF. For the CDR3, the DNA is TGCGCCAGCAGCTTGGGGTCTAGCGGGAGCTACGAGCAGTACTTC.

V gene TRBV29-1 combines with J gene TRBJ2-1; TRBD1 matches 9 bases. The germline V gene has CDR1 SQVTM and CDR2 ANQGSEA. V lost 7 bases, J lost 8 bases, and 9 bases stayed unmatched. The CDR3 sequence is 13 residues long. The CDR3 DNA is TGCAGCGGCGGACAGGGGATGGGCTATGAGCAGTTCTTC. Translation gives CSGGQGMGYEQFF.

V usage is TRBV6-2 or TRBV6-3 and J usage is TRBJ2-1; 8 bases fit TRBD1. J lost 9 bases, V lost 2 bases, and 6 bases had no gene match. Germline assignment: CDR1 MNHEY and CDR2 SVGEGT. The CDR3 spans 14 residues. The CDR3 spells CASSYGTGGSEQFF. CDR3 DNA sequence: TGTGCCAGCAGTTACGGCACAGGGGGGAGTGAGCAGTTCTTC.

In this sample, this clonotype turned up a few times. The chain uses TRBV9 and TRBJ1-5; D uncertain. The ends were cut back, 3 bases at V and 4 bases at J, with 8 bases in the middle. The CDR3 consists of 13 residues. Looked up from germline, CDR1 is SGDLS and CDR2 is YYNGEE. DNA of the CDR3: TGTGCCAGCAGCGGACAAGAAAATCAGCCCCAGCATTTT. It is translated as CASSGQENQPQHF.